This T cell receptor (beta chain) emerged from a study of a mutant IDH1 vaccine in newly diagnosed glioma. Across the study: The start of vaccination came 4-6 weeks after radiotherapy alone, or with temozolomide cycles.

Comments on this clone: Its target is not known.

Germline V gene lookup returns CDR1 SGDLS and CDR2 YYNGEE. Trimming pared 4 bases from V and 5 bases from J, leaving 12 bases between. The CDR3 runs 13 residues. Repertoires were generated with immunoSEQ multiplex PCR, while TCRdb's copy carries only in-frame clones and drops some. The table includes 120,000 or so clones, around three quarters detected once. Noted time point: week 11, during vaccination. The investigators gave 300 ug of mutant IDH1 20-mer peptide in each vaccine dose, together with topical imiquimod. The receptor comes from a man aged 35-49 years with glioma. The chain has TRBV9 and TRBJ2-5; D perhaps matches TRBD2 (6 bases). Here the sequenced sample was PBMCs, taken from a glioma patient whose treatment included an IDH1 peptide vaccine. The CDR3 is CASSPGAGETQYF. The CDR3 region has the DNA TGTGCCAGCAGCCCAGGCGCGGGGGAGACCCAGTACTTC.